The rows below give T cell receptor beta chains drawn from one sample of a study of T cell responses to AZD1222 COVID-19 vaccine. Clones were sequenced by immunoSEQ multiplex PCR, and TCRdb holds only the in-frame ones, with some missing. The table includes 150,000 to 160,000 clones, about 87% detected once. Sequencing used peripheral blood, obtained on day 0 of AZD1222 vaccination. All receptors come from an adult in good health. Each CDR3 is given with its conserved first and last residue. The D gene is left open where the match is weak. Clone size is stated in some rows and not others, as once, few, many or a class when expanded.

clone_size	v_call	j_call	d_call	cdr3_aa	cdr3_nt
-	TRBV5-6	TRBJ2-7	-	CASRDSGSSYEQYF	TGTGCCAGCAGGGACTCGGGCAGCTCCTACGAGCAGTACTTC
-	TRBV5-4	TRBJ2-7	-	CASSYGAYGEQYF	TGTGCCAGCAGTTACGGGGCCTACGGGGAGCAGTACTTC
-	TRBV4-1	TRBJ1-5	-	CASSQDQRQPQHF	TGCGCCAGCAGCCAAGACCAGCGACAGCCCCAGCATTTT
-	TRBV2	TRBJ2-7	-	CASSEGTVDEQYF	TGTGCCAGCAGTGAAGGGACAGTGGACGAGCAGTACTTC
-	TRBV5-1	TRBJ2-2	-	CASSEAVVHTGELFF	TGCGCCAGCAGCGAGGCCGTCGTTCACACCGGGGAGCTGTTTTTT
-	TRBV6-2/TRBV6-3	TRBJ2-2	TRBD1	CASSRTGVGLFF	TGTGCCAGCAGTCGGACAGGGGTTGGGCTGTTTTTT
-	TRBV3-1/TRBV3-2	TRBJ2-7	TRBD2	CASSQTLGGSYEQYF	TGTGCCAGCAGCCAAACTCTCGGGGGGAGCTACGAGCAGTACTTC
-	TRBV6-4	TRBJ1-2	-	CASSVGVGYGYTF	TGTGCCAGCAGTGTAGGGGTGGGCTATGGCTACACCTTC
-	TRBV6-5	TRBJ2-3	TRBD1	CASSYGQDRADTQYF	TGTGCCAGCAGTTACGGACAGGATAGGGCAGATACGCAGTATTTT
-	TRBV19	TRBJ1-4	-	CASSVWGSEKLFF	TGTGCCAGTAGTGTCTGGGGCAGTGAAAAACTGTTTTTT
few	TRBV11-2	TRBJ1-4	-	CASSSIKNEKLFF	TGTGCCAGCAGCTCCATCAAAAATGAAAAACTGTTTTTT
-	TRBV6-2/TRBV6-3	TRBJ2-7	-	CASSYWDVYEQYF	TGTGCCAGCAGTTACTGGGACGTCTACGAGCAGTACTTC
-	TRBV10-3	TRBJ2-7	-	CAISEGRGAAYEQYF	TGTGCCATCAGTGAAGGGAGGGGGGCTGCCTACGAGCAGTACTTC
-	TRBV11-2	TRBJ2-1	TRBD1	CASSLGRGFYNEQFF	TGTGCCAGCAGCTTAGGCAGGGGGTTCTACAATGAGCAGTTCTTC
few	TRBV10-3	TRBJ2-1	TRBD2	CAISALAGLAGVQFF	TGTGCCATCAGTGCGCTAGCGGGACTAGCGGGGGTACAGTTCTTC
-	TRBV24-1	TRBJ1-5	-	CATSDFREDQPQHF	TGTGCCACCAGTGATTTTAGGGAAGATCAGCCCCAGCATTTT
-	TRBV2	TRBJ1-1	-	CASSVQGPNTEAFF	TGTGCCAGCAGTGTGCAGGGGCCGAACACTGAAGCTTTCTTT
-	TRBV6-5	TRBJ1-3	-	CASRGGPPGNTIYF	TGTGCCAGCAGGGGGGGACCCCCGGGAAACACCATATATTTT
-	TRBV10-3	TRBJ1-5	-	CAISESVAGNQPQHF	TGTGCCATCAGTGAGTCGGTGGCAGGCAATCAGCCCCAGCATTTT
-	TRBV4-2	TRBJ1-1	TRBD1	CASSQEGQGSTEAFF	TGTGCCAGCAGCCAAGAGGGACAGGGGTCCACTGAAGCTTTCTTT
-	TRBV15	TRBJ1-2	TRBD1	CATSLDRGLTYGYTF	TGTGCCACCAGCTTAGACAGGGGTCTGACTTATGGCTACACCTTC
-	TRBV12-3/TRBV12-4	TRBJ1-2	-	CASSPGANYGYTF	TGTGCCAGCAGTCCAGGGGCGAACTATGGCTACACCTTC
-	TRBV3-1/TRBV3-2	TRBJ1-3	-	CASSQGIGTLGNTIYF	TGTGCCAGCAGCCAAGGAATCGGGACCCTGGGAAACACCATATATTTT
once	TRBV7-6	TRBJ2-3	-	CASSRLAISTDTQYF	TGTGCCAGCAGCCGTCTAGCGATAAGCACAGATACGCAGTATTTT
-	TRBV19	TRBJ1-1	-	CASSINGLEAFF	TGTGCCAGTAGTATCAACGGCCTTGAAGCTTTCTTT
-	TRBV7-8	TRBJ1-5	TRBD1	CASSSGQGANQPQHF	TGTGCCAGCAGTTCAGGACAGGGGGCCAATCAGCCCCAGCATTTT
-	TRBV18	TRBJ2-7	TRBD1	CASSVGQGATYEQYF	TGTGCCAGCTCAGTGGGACAGGGGGCGACCTACGAGCAGTACTTC
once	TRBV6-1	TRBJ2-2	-	CASSETLGGLNTGELFF	TGTGCCAGCAGTGAAACCTTAGGGGGGCTGAACACCGGGGAGCTGTTTTTT
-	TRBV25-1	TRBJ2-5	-	CASSEGTFVGETQYF	TGTGCCAGCAGTGAAGGGACATTTGTAGGAGAGACCCAGTACTTC
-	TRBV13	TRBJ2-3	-	CASSEGPATDTQYF	TGTGCCAGCTCGGAAGGGCCTGCCACAGATACGCAGTATTTT
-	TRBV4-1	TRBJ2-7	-	CASSQGVSYEQYF	TGCGCCAGCAGCCAAGGGGTCTCCTACGAGCAGTACTTC
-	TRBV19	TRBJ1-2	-	CASSTLNYGYTF	TGTGCCAGTAGTACTCTTAATTATGGCTACACCTTC